Presented here are 21 T cell receptor beta chains from one specimen sequenced in a study of blood T cell repertoires in COVID-19. Clones were sequenced by immunoSEQ multiplex PCR, and TCRdb holds only the in-frame ones, with some missing. The data show roughly 350,000 clones, with around 86% seen just once and just under 6.5% held by the top ten. Sequenced input: peripheral blood. The receptors here all came from a woman between 45 and 65 years old with COVID-19, enrolled during active disease.

J is TRBJ2-1 and V is TRBV3-1 (or the pseudogene TRBV3-2); D may be TRBD2 (6 bases). Trimming pared 0 bases from V and 8 bases from J, leaving 17 bases between. The length of the CDR3 is 16 residues. Looked up from germline, CDR1 is LGHDT and CDR2 is YNNKEL (reference sequence). The CDR3 protein is CASSQDVARDGYEQFF. The CDR3 DNA is TGTGCCAGCAGCCAAGATGTGGCGCGGGATGGGTATGAGCAGTTCTTC.

The rearrangement links TRBV2 to TRBJ1-3; weak D call: TRBD1 (6 bases). Trimming stripped 7 bases from V and 6 bases from J, with 13 bases between. This CDR3 has 13 amino acids. The germline V gene has CDR1 SNHLY and CDR2 FYNNEI. In DNA form, the CDR3 reads TGTGCCAGCACGACAGGCTCAGAAAACACCATATATTTT. It translates to CASTTGSENTIYF.

This clone came up once. The rearrangement uses TRBV9 and TRBJ2-3; possible D gene TRBD2, 6 bases. The CDR3 sequence is 14 residues long. Between the trimmed V and J ends, which lost 0 bases and 5 bases, there was a span of 10 bases. Germline V CDR1 and CDR2: SGDLS, YYNGEE. This CDR3 is CASSVAREEDTQYF. The CDR3 nucleotides are TGTGCCAGCAGCGTAGCGAGGGAGGAAGATACGCAGTATTTT.

The V call is TRBV28, the J call TRBJ2-1, with 12 bases aligning to TRBD2. The junction had 5 bases not matched to a gene; V was cut back by 1 base and J by 1 base. This CDR3 spans 18 amino acids. CDR1 and CDR2 (germline): MDHEN, SYDVKM. The chain's CDR3 is CASSLSAGLAGSYNEQFF. The DNA of the CDR3 is TGTGCCAGCAGTTTATCCGCAGGACTAGCGGGATCCTACAATGAGCAGTTCTTC.

The chain joins TRBV7-9 to TRBJ2-7; a weak D match, TRBD2 (6 bases). The CDR3 covers 13 residues. V dropped 5 bases and J dropped 0 bases, with 8 bases sitting between them. The germline V gene encodes CDR1 SEHNR and CDR2 FQNEAQ (reference sequence). CDR3 sequence reads: CASSPDYSYEQYF. CDR3 nucleotides: TGTGCCAGCAGCCCGGACTACTCCTACGAGCAGTACTTC.

The J gene is TRBJ1-1, the V gene TRBV6-1, with TRBD1 matching 7 bases. The CDR3 has 15 residues. Germline lookup yields CDR1 MNHNS and CDR2 SASEGT. V shed 2 bases, J shed 5 bases, and the junction held 8 bases outside the gene matches. In nucleotides, the CDR3 is TGTGCCAGCAGTGAAAGACAGGGAGGCTTAACTGAAGCTTTCTTT. Translating it yields CASSERQGGLTEAFF.

This clone appeared a single time. The genes are TRBV3-1 (or the pseudogene TRBV3-2) and TRBJ2-7; D perhaps matches TRBD1 (5 bases). This CDR3 has 14 amino acids. Trimming pared 6 bases from V and 5 bases from J, leaving 17 bases between. Germline CDR1 reads LGHDT; CDR2 reads YNNKEL (reference sequence). The CDR3 DNA is TGTGCCAGCAGTCGACAGAGGATGTTAGACGAGCAGTACTTC. Protein: CASSRQRMLDEQYF.

Notes on this clone: One end of the junction fails to match germline, which may point to a read error. This sequence joins TRBV30 and TRBJ1-2; no clear D. CDR3 length: 10 amino acids. Germline V gives CDR1 GTSNPN, CDR2 SVGIG (reference sequence). This chain's CDR3 is CAWSVGLFFF. Here the CDR3 DNA reads TGTGCCTGGAGTGTTGGGCTGTTCTTCTTC.

The V call is TRBV5-4, the J call TRBJ2-7; D is possibly TRBD1 (6 bases). V was cut by 7 bases and J by 2 bases, with 22 bases left in between. Looked up from germline, CDR1 is SGHNT and CDR2 is YYREEE (reference sequence). This CDR3 has 16 residues. The CDR3 coding sequence is TGTGCCAGCGGGCACCATCAGGGGACGCGGGCCTACGAGCAGTACTTC. Protein sequence: CASGHHQGTRAYEQYF.

The CDR3 reads CASSSGRGFRNTEAFF. The CDR3 region has the DNA TGTGCCAGCAGTTCTGGCAGGGGGTTTCGGAACACTGAAGCTTTCTTT. V is TRBV27 and J is TRBJ1-1; 7 bases line up with TRBD1. J gave up 1 base and V 4 bases, and 9 bases lay outside the gene matches. CDR1 MNHEY and CDR2 SMNVEV come from the germline V gene (reference sequence). This CDR3 is built from 16 residues.

The V gene is TRBV18, the J gene TRBJ2-5; D is perhaps TRBD2 (6 bases). The CDR3 covers 16 residues. Germline V CDR1 and CDR2: KGHSH, LQKENI. The V and J ends lost 0 bases and 4 bases respectively, with 15 bases between them. The CDR3 loop is CASSPPSPGARETQYF. In DNA, the CDR3 is TGTGCCAGCTCACCACCTTCTCCGGGAGCTCGAGAGACCCAGTACTTC.

J is TRBJ2-7 and V is TRBV6-5; no clear D gene. From germline, CDR1 is MNHEY and CDR2 SVGAGI. The CDR3 totals 14 residues. V was pared by 2 bases and J by 9 bases, with 17 bases between. The CDR3 nucleotides read TGTGCCAGCAGTTACCGTTTTACGGGTACTGTGCAGTACTTC. It codes for CASSYRFTGTVQYF.

The rearrangement links TRBV29-1 to TRBJ2-5; perhaps TRBD2 as D (5 bases). The CDR3 contains 15 residues. From germline, CDR1 is SQVTM and CDR2 ANQGSEA. V gave up 6 bases and J gave up 5 bases, with 22 bases separating them. The DNA for the CDR3 is TGCAGCGTCCCGAACGAGCGGTGGGGTCGGGAGACCCAGTACTTC. It encodes CSVPNERWGRETQYF.

This clone was detected once. Additional DNA sequences in this sample encode the identical CDR3. The chain joins TRBV12-3 or TRBV12-4 to TRBJ1-2; D possibly corresponds to TRBD1 (5 bases). The CDR3 is 13 amino acids. Between the trimmed V and J ends, which lost 5 bases and 0 bases, there was a span of 7 bases. CDR3 DNA sequence: TGTGCCAGCAGTCCGACAGCTAACTATGGCTACACCTTC. The encoded protein is CASSPTANYGYTF.

This clone was recorded only once. The chain links TRBV5-1 to TRBJ2-7; TRBD1 agrees at 9 bases. V lost 1 base, J lost 5 bases, and 1 base stayed unmatched. Germline V gene lookup returns CDR1 SGHRS and CDR2 YFSETQ. This CDR3 spans 13 amino acids. The DNA of the CDR3 is TGCGCCAGCAGCTTGACAGGGGGCAACGAGCAGTACTTC. Protein sequence: CASSLTGGNEQYF. Variable domain in full (rest from reference TRBV5-1 and TRBJ2-7): KAGVTQTPRYLIKTRGQQVTLSCSPISGHRSVSWYQQTPGQGLQFLFEYFSETQRNKGNFPGRFSGRQFSNSRSEMNVSTLELGDSALYLCASSLTGGNEQYFGPGTRLTVT.

The chain is built from TRBV3-1 (or the pseudogene TRBV3-2) and TRBJ2-1, with 10 bases that match TRBD2. Germline CDR1 reads LGHDT; CDR2 reads YNNKEL (reference sequence). The CDR3 is 14 residues long. Trimming removed 9 bases from V and 10 bases from J; junction bases left unmatched: 12. This CDR3 is CASGRTSGKEEQFF. CDR3 DNA sequence: TGTGCCAGTGGTAGGACTAGCGGAAAAGAAGAGCAGTTCTTC.

The V call is TRBV6-5, the J call TRBJ1-2; no clear D gene. V shed 10 bases and J shed 6 bases, with 15 bases lying between them. This CDR3 is built from 12 residues. Germline-derived CDR1 and CDR2 are MNHEY and SVGAGI. The CDR3 DNA follows: TGTGCCACCGTGGACCGCGGGAATGGCTACACCTTC. The encoded protein is CATVDRGNGYTF.

This rearrangement joins TRBV6-4 to TRBJ1-1, with D maybe TRBD1 (6 bases). This CDR3 is 14 amino acids long. Trimming took 0 bases from V and 9 from J, leaving 14 bases between them. Germline assignment: CDR1 MRHNA and CDR2 SNTAGT. The CDR3 region has the DNA TGTGCCAGCAGTGACTCGTTTTTTCAGGGGAAAGCTTTCTTT. Protein: CASSDSFFQGKAFF.

The CDR3 nucleotides read TGTGCCAGCAGTCGGGACAGGCGCAACACCGGGGAGCTGTTTTTT. Translated: CASSRDRRNTGELFF. The J gene is TRBJ2-2, the V gene TRBV6-6, with 8 bases lining up with TRBD1. Germline CDR1 reads MNHNY; CDR2 reads SVGAGI (reference sequence). This CDR3 is built from 15 residues. The V gene end was trimmed by 5 bases and the J gene end by 2 bases; junction bases not matched to a gene: 4.

Concerning this clone: The sample contains more than one DNA sequence encoding this CDR3. The gene calls are TRBV27 and TRBJ2-2; no reliable D call. The CDR3 contains 11 residues. Deletions cut 9 bases from V and 5 bases from J, with 7 bases between. CDR1 and CDR2 from the germline V gene are MNHEY and SMNVEV (reference sequence). The CDR3 loop reads CASRRTGELFF. In DNA form, the CDR3 reads TGTGCCAGTAGGAGAACCGGGGAGCTGTTTTTT.

For this clone: Other DNA variants within this sample encode the same CDR3. The chain is built from TRBV14 and TRBJ1-2, with a tentative D call TRBD1 (6 bases). This CDR3 spans 15 amino acids. The germline V and J ends were trimmed by 4 bases and 4 bases, with 16 bases remaining between them. The germline gives CDR1 SGHDN, CDR2 FVKESK. In nucleotides, the CDR3 is TGTGCCAGCAGCCTCCCTGGGCAGGGGTTCTATGGCTACACCTTC. Its translation is CASSLPGQGFYGYTF.